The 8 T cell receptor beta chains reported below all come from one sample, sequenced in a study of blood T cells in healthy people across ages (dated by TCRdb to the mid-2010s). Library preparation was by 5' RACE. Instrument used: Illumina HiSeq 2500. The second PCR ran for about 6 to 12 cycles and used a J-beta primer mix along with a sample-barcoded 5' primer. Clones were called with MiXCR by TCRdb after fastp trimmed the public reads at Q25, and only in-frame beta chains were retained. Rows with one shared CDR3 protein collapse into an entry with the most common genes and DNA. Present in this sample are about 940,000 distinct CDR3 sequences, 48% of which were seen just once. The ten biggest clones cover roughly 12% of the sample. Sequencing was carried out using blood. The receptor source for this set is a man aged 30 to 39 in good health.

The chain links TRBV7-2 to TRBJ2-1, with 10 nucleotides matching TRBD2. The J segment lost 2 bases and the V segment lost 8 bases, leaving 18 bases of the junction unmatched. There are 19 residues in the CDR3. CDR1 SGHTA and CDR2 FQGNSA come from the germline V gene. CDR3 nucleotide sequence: TGTGCCAGCCACAAAGGGGCTAGCGGGGGAGCCAGGGCCTACAATGAGCAGTTCTTC. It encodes CASHKGASGGARAYNEQFF.

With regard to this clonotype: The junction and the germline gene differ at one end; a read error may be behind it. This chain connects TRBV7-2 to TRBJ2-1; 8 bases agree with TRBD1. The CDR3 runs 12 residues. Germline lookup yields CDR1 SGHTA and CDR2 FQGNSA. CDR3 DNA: TGTGTCAGCAGCCCCGACAGGGGAGTGCAGTTCTTC. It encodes CVSSPDRGVQFF.

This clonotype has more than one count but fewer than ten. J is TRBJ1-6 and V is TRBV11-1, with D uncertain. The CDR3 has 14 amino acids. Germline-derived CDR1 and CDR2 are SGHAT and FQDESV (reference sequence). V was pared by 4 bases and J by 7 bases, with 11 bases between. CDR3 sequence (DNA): TGTGCCAGCAGCTCCCTGACGGGGAATTCACCCCTCCACTTT. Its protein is CASSSLTGNSPLHF.

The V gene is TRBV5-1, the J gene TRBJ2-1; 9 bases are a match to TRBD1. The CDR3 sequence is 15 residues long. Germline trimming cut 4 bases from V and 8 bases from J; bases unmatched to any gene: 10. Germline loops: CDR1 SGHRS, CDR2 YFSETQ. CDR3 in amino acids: CASSGGTGKFDEQFF. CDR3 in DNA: TGCGCCAGCAGCGGAGGGACAGGGAAATTCGATGAGCAGTTCTTC. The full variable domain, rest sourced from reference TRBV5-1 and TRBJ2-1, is KAGVTQTPRYLIKTRGQQVTLSCSPISGHRSVSWYQQTPGQGLQFLFEYFSETQRNKGNFPGRFSGRQFSNSRSEMNVSTLELGDSALYLCASSGGTGKFDEQFFGPGTRLTVL.

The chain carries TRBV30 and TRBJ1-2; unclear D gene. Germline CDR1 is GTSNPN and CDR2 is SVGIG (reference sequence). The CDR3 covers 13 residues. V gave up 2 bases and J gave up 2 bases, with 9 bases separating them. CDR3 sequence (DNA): TGTGCCTGGAGTCCCCAGGCGAACTATGGCTACACCTTC. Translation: CAWSPQANYGYTF.

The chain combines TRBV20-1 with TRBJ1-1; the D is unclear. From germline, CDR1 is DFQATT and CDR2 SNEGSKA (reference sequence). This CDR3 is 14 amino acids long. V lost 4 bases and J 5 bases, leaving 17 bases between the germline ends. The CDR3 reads CSATSGRGVTEAFF. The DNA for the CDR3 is TGCAGTGCTACCTCCGGACGGGGAGTGACTGAAGCTTTCTTT.

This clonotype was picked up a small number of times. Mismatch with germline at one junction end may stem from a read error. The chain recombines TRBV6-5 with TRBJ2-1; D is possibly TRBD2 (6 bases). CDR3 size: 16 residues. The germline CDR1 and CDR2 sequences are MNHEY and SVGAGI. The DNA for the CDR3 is TGTGCCAGCAGTTACTCAAAGAGCGGGCCCTATAATGAGCAGTTCTTC. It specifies CASSYSKSGPYNEQFF.

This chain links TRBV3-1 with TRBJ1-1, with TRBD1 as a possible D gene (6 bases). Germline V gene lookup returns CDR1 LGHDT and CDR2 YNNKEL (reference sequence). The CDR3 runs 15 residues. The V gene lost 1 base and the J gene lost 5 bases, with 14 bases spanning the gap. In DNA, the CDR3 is TGTGCCAGCAGCCAAGGGGGTACAGGGACAACTGAAGCTTTCTTT. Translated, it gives CASSQGGTGTTEAFF.